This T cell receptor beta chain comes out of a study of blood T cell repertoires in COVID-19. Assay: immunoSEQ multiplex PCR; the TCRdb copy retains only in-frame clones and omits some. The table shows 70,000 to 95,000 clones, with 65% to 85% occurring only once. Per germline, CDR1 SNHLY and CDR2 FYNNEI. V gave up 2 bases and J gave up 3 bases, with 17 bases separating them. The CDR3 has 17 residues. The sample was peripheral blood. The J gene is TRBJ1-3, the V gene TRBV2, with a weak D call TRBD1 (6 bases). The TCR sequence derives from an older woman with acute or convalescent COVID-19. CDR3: CASSEMVQGSFGNTIYF. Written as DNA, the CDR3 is TGTGCCAGCAGTGAAATGGTGCAGGGGTCGTTTGGAAACACCATATATTTT. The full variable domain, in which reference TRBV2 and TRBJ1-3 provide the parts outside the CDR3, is EPEVTQTPSHQVTQMGQEVILRCVPISNHLYFYWYRQILGQKVEFLVSFYNNEISEKSEIFDDQFSVERPDGSNFTLKIRSTKLEDSAMYFCASSEMVQGSFGNTIYFGEGSWLTVV.